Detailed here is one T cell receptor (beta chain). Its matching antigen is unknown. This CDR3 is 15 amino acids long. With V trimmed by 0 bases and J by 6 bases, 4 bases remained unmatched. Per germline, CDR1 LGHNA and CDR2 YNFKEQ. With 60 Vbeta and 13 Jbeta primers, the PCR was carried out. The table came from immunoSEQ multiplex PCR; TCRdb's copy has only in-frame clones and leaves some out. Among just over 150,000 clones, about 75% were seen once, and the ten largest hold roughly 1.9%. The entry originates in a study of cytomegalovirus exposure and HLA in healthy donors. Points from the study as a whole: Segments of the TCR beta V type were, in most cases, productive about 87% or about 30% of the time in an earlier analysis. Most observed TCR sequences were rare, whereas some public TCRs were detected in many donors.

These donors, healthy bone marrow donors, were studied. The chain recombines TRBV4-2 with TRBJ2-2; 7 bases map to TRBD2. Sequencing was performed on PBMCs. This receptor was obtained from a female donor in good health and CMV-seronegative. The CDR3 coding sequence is TGTGCCAGCAGCCAAGAAGCGGGACTGTCCGGGGAGCTGTTTTTT. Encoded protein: CASSQEAGLSGELFF.